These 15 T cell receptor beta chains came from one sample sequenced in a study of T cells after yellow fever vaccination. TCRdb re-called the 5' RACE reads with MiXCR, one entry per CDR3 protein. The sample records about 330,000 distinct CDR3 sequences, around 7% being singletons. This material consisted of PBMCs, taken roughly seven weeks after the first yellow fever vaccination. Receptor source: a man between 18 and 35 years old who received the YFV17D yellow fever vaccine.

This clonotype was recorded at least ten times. The CDR3, as DNA: TGTGCCAGCAGTGGACTAGCGGGGAAAGAAGAGACCCAGTACTTC. This gives the protein CASSGLAGKEETQYF. The chain uses TRBV6-1 and TRBJ2-5; TRBD2 aligns across 11 bases. The germline CDR1 and CDR2 sequences are MNHNS and SASEGT. The CDR3 is 15 residues long. Trimming cost V 4 bases and J 3 bases; bases outside gene matches: 4.

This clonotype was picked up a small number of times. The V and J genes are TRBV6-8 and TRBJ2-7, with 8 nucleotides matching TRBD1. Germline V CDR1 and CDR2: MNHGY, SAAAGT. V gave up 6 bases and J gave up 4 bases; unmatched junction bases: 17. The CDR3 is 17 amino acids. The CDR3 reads CASSTPPTGGNGYEQYV. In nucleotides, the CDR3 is TGTGCCAGCAGCACCCCGCCTACAGGGGGGAACGGGTACGAGCAGTACGTC.

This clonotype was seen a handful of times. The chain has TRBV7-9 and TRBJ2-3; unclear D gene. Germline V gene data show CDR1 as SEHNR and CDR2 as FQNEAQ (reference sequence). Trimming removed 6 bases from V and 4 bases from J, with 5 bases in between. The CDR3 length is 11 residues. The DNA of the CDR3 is TGTGCCAGCAGGAACGCAGATACGCAGTATTTT. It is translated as CASRNADTQYF.

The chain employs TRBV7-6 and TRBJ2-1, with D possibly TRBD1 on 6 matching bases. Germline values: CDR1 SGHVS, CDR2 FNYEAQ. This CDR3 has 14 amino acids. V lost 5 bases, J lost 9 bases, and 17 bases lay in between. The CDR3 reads CASSQDRIQTEQFF. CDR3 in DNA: TGTGCCAGCAGCCAGGACAGAATACAAACTGAGCAGTTCTTC.

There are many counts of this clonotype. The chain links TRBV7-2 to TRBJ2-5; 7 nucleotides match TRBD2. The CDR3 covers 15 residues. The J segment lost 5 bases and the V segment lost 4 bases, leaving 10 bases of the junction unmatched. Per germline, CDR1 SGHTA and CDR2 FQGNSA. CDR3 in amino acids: CASSWTAGVGETQYF. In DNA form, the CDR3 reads TGTGCCAGCAGCTGGACGGCGGGGGTTGGGGAGACCCAGTACTTC. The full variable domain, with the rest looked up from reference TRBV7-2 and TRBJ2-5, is GAGVSQSPSNKVTEKGKDVELRCDPISGHTALYWYRQSLGQGLEFLIYFQGNSAPDKSGLPSDRFSAERTGGSVSTLTIQRTQQEDSAVYLCASSWTAGVGETQYFGPGTRLLVL.

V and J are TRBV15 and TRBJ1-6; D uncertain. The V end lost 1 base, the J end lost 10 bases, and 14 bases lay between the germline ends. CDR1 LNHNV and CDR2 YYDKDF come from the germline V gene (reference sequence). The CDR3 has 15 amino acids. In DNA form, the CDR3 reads TGTGCCACCAGCAGAGCACCCTTTTTGAGCTCACCCCTCCACTTT. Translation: CATSRAPFLSSPLHF.

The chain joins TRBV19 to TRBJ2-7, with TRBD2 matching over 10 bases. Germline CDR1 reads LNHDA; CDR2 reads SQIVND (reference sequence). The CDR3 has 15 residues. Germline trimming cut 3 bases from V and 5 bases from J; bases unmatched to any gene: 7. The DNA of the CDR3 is TGTGCCAGTAGTATCTGGCTAGCGGGGGTAAACGAGCAGTACTTC. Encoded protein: CASSIWLAGVNEQYF.

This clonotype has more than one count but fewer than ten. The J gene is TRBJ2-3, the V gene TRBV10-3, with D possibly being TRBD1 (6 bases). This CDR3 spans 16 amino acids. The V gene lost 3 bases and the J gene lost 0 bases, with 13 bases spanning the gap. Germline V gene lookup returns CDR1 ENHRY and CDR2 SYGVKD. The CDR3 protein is CAISDTGTRSTDTQYF. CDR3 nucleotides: TGTGCCATCAGTGACACAGGGACCCGAAGCACAGATACGCAGTATTTT.

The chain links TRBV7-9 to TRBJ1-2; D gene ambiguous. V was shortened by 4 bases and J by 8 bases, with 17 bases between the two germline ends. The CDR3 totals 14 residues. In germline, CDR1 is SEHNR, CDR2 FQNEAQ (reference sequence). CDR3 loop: CASSSGGGDGGYTF. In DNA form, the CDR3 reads TGTGCCAGCAGCTCGGGAGGAGGCGATGGAGGCTACACCTTC. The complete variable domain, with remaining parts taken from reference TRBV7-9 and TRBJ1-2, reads DTGVSQNPRHKITKRGQNVTFRCDPISEHNRLYWYRQTLGQGPEFLTYFQNEAQLEKSRLLSDRFSAERPKGSFSTLEIQRTEQGDSAMYLCASSSGGGDGGYTFGSGTRLTVV.

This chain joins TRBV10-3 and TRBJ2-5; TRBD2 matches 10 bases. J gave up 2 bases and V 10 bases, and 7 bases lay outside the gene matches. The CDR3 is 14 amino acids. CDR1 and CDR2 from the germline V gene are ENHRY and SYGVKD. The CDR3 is CATRPSGSQETQYF. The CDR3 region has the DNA TGTGCCACCAGACCTAGCGGGAGTCAAGAGACCCAGTACTTC.

The CDR3 reads CASSLVIWDTQYF. The CDR3 DNA reads TGCGCCAGCAGCTTGGTTATTTGGGATACGCAGTATTTT. J is TRBJ2-3 and V is TRBV5-1; D remains unclear. The germline CDR1 and CDR2 sequences are SGHRS and YFSETQ. Trimming took 0 bases from V and 6 from J, leaving 8 bases between them. The CDR3 covers 13 residues.

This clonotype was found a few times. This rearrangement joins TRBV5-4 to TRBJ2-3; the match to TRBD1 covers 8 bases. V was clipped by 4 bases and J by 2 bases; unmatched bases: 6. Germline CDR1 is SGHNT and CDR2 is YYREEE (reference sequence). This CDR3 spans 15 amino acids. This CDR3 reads CASSAGQASTDTQYF. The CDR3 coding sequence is TGTGCCAGCAGCGCGGGACAGGCCTCCACAGATACGCAGTATTTT.

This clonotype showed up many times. CDR3 loop: CAISELGPGANVLTF. The CDR3 region has the DNA TGTGCCATCAGTGAGTTAGGGCCTGGGGCCAACGTCCTGACTTTC. The V gene is TRBV10-3, the J gene TRBJ2-6; D remains unclear. Germline V gene data show CDR1 as ENHRY and CDR2 as SYGVKD. This CDR3 is 15 amino acids long. With 1 base removed from V and 2 bases from J, the gap between germline ends came to 6 bases.

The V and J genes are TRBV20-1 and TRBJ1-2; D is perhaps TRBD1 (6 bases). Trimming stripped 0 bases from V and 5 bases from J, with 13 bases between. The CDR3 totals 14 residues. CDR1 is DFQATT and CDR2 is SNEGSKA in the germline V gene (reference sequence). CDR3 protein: CSARDRGQGYGYTF. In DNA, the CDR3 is TGCAGTGCTAGAGATCGGGGGCAAGGATATGGCTACACCTTC.

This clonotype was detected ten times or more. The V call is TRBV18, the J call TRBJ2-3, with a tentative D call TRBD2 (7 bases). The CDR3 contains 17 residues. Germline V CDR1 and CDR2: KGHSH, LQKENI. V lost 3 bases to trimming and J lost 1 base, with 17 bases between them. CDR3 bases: TGTGCCAGCTCACCCCCCAACCAGGGGAGGGGCACAGATACGCAGTATTTT. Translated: CASSPPNQGRGTDTQYF.